The 3 T cell receptor beta chains reported below all come from one sample, sequenced in a study of memory CD4+ T cells and cytomegalovirus serostatus. Single viable CD3+CD4+CD8-CD45RO+ cells were sorted as the memory CD4+ T cells. Sequenced by immunoSEQ multiplex PCR; TCRdb stores in-frame clones only, minus some. The sample holds about 52,000 clones; about 80% are singletons and the top ten take more than 1.1%. The sequenced sample consisted of memory CD4+ T cells from blood. These receptors were taken from an adult in good health and CMV-seropositive.

The chain couples TRBV5-5 to TRBJ2-2; no reliable D call. CDR3 length: 15 residues. The V gene lost 0 bases and the J gene lost 6 bases, with 12 bases spanning the gap. Germline CDR1 reads SGHKS; CDR2 reads YYEKEE (reference sequence). The CDR3 is CASSLEVERAGELFF. In nucleotides, the CDR3 is TGTGCCAGCAGCTTGGAAGTAGAGAGAGCCGGGGAGCTGTTTTTT. Full variable domain (remainder filled in from reference TRBV5-5 and TRBJ2-2): DAGVTQSPTHLIKTRGQQVTLRCSPISGHKSVSWYQQVLGQGPQFIFQYYEKEERGRGNFPDRFSARQFPNYSSELNVNALLLGDSALYLCASSLEVERAGELFFGEGSRLTVL.

This clone was found a few times. The rearrangement joins TRBV21-1 to TRBJ2-7; the table assigns TRBD1, which was not confirmed against the DNA. TRBV21-1 has pseudogene status. This CDR3 contains 16 residues. The CDR3 sequence: CASSKVTDRGRYEQYF. The DNA of the CDR3 is TGTGCCAGCAGCAAAGTAACGGACAGGGGACGCTACGAGCAGTACTTC.

The chain employs TRBV15 and TRBJ2-6, with D possibly called TRBD1 or TRBD2 (6 bases each). V was pared by 5 bases and J by 2 bases, with 19 bases between. Germline-derived CDR1 and CDR2 are LNHNV and YYDKDF (reference sequence). The CDR3 loop spans 18 amino acids. CDR3 DNA sequence: TGTGCCACCAGCCCCCTGGGGGGCGCGGGGACTGGGGCCAACGTCCTGACTTTC. This encodes CATSPLGGAGTGANVLTF.